One and the same sample provided the 17 T cell receptor beta chains below, sequenced in a study of T cells expressing NK-cell markers. Reanalyzing the 5' RACE reads, TCRdb keeps one entry per CDR3 protein, without DNA. The sample yields about 150,000 distinct CDR3 sequences, of which the top ten take up around 20%. Sequencing was done on a sample of blood T cells: a sorted CD56 or NKG2C T cell subset, CD4+ or CD8+ T cells, or bulk PBMC T cells (not recorded which). These receptors were obtained from a man aged 18-70 years in good health.

The rearrangement links TRBV20-1 to TRBJ2-7; the TCRdb D gene call, TRBD2, has no DNA to confirm it. The CDR3 runs 15 residues. The germline gives CDR1 DFQATT, CDR2 SNEGSKA (reference sequence). The CDR3: CSANLPDRSSYEQYF.

The chain is built from TRBV4-1 and TRBJ2-7; no DNA is available, so the TRBD1 call from TCRdb remains unchecked. The germline V gene encodes CDR1 MGHRA and CDR2 YSYEKL. The CDR3 spans 13 residues. The CDR3 sequence is CASALGGNLEQYF.

The CDR3 loop reads CSVKVGGAQIHNEQFF. The gene calls are TRBV29-1 and TRBJ2-1; TCRdb returns TRBD1, unconfirmable since there is no DNA. The CDR3 is made up of 16 amino acids. CDR1 is SQVTM, CDR2 ANQGSEA, per germline.

The chain has TRBV23-1 and TRBJ2-7; absent DNA, TCRdb's TRBD1 call cannot be checked. TRBV23-1 is placed among ORFs of uncertain function. The CDR3 runs 15 residues. The CDR3 protein is CASTRGESGDHEQYF.

The genes are TRBV7-9 and TRBJ1-1; checking the TCRdb D call of TRBD1 is not possible without DNA. CDR1 is SEHNR and CDR2 is FQNEAQ in the germline V gene (reference sequence). This CDR3 is built from 15 residues. The CDR3 sequence is CASSLAIGTDTEAFF.

The chain carries TRBV7-8 and TRBJ2-2; TCRdb lists TRBD2, though no DNA is available to test this call. CDR3 size: 16 residues. Germline lookup yields CDR1 SGHVS and CDR2 FQNEAQ. CDR3 residues: CASSLLGGGSAGELFF.

The CDR3 protein is CASSSAVSSYEQYF. The J gene is TRBJ2-7, the V gene TRBV27. The CDR3 sequence is 14 residues long. Germline CDR1 is MNHEY and CDR2 is SMNVEV (reference sequence).

The CDR3 spells CASSDGDGSNQPQHF. V is TRBV2 and J is TRBJ1-5; the D gene TCRdb calls, TRBD1, cannot be checked with no DNA. The CDR3 runs 15 residues. CDR1 and CDR2 from the germline V gene are SNHLY and FYNNEI.

The genes are TRBV6-1 and TRBJ1-2. Germline CDR1 and CDR2: MNHNS and SASEGT. The CDR3 consists of 11 residues. The CDR3 sequence: CASSEFLGYTF.

The chain links TRBV28 to TRBJ2-7; the TCRdb D gene call, TRBD1, has no DNA to confirm it. The CDR3 is 15 residues long. Germline V gives CDR1 MDHEN, CDR2 SYDVKM. The CDR3 region is CASSLYTTGAYEQYF.

This chain links TRBV3-1 with TRBJ1-1. This CDR3 comprises 14 residues. Germline V lookup: CDR1 LGHDT, CDR2 YNNKEL (reference sequence). The CDR3 here is CASSQDIEDTEAFF.

The CDR3 sequence is CSVWGSPGISYNEQFF. The rearrangement uses TRBV29-1 and TRBJ2-1; TCRdb picks TRBD2, but there is no DNA to check that call. The CDR3 is 16 amino acids. CDR1 SQVTM and CDR2 ANQGSEA come from the germline V gene.

The rearrangement uses TRBV29-1 and TRBJ1-3; TCRdb indicates TRBD1, and absent DNA this call remains unverified. The CDR3 is 14 amino acids. Germline CDR1 is SQVTM and CDR2 is ANQGSEA. This CDR3 reads CSALRGATGNTIYF.

The gene calls are TRBV6-5 and TRBJ2-5; TCRdb lists TRBD1, though no DNA is available to test this call. CDR1 and CDR2 (germline): MNHEY, SVGAGI. This CDR3 is 17 amino acids long. The CDR3 region is CASSYPPTGGDQETQYF.

The chain couples TRBV20-1 to TRBJ2-1; the TCRdb D gene call, TRBD1, has no DNA to confirm it. Germline V gene sequence: CDR1 DFQATT, CDR2 SNEGSKA (reference sequence). There are 16 residues in the CDR3. CDR3 region: CSARDTDRDRDNEQFF.

V gene TRBV6-5 combines with J gene TRBJ1-6; lacking DNA, the TRBD1 call made by TCRdb goes unchecked. The V gene's germline CDR1 is MNHEY and CDR2 SVGAGI. The CDR3 has 16 amino acids. CDR3 residues: CASSYAGLSYNSPLHF.

The chain recombines TRBV12-3 or TRBV12-4 with TRBJ1-5. The CDR3 consists of 13 residues. The chain's CDR3 is CASGAGSYQPQHF.